This is a list of T cell receptor beta chains from one sample in a study of glioma-infiltrating T cells. TCRdb re-analysed the multiplex PCR reads in MiXCR, keeping a single row per CDR3 protein. Of 9,500 to 15,000 distinct CDR3 sequences listed, 26% were seen once; the top ten hold 35% to 50%. Sequenced input: glioma tissue, nonneoplastic brain tissue, or PBMCs (not recorded which). These receptors were obtained from a human donor with low-grade glioma or glioblastoma, undergoing nonglioma brain surgery, or in good health (not recorded which). The CDR3 runs from the conserved cysteine through the conserved F or W. A D gene is named only where the DNA matches it firmly. Not every row has a clone size; where given, it reads once, few, many or a size class.

NA	TRBV5-8	TRBJ2-1	NA	TGTGCCAGCAGCTTGGAAGGAGACCTAACCTACAATGAGCAGTTCTTC	CASSLEGDLTYNEQFF
NA	TRBV6-1	TRBJ2-3	TRBD2	TGCGCCAGCAGCCCCTGGGGGAGCGGGAGGCGAGATACGCAGTATTTT	CASSPWGSGRRDTQYF
many	TRBV4-1	TRBJ2-5	NA	TGCGCCAGCAGCCAAGCCGATGGACACCAAGAGACCCAGTACTTC	CASSQADGHQETQYF
medium-sized	TRBV27	TRBJ1-6	NA	TGTGCCAGCAGTCCACCCCGGACAGTAAATTCACCCCTCCACTTT	CASSPPRTVNSPLHF
many	TRBV6-6	TRBJ2-1	TRBD2	TGTGCCAGCAGTTACTCGAAGGCGGGAGGCCTGGGCAATGAGCAGTTCTTC	CASSYSKAGGLGNEQFF
many	TRBV27	TRBJ1-2	NA	TGTGCCAGCAGTATAGGAGGGGTCGGCTACACCTTC	CASSIGGVGYTF
NA	TRBV20-1	TRBJ2-2	NA	TGCAGTGCTAGCCCGACTCGGGCGGACACCGGGGAGCTGTTTTTT	CSASPTRADTGELFF
NA	TRBV2	TRBJ1-1	NA	TGTGCCAGCAGCCCGGACGGGAACACTGAAGCTTTCTTT	CASSPDGNTEAFF
NA	TRBV29-1	TRBJ2-3	NA	TGCAGCGTGGATACGGGGGAGTGGGATACGCAGTATTTT	CSVDTGEWDTQYF
NA	TRBV4-1	TRBJ1-1	NA	TGCGCCACCGCAGGTTCGAATTCTCTTTTTACAGTGAACACTGAAGCTTTCTTT	CATAGSNSLFTVNTEAFF
many	TRBV24-1	TRBJ2-1	NA	TGTGCCACCAGTGATCTGGGACCTGCTGAGCAGTTCTTC	CATSDLGPAEQFF
NA	TRBV4-2	TRBJ2-1	NA	TGTGCCAGCAGCCAAGACGTAGGAGATCCCTACAATGAGCAGTTCTTC	CASSQDVGDPYNEQFF
many	TRBV20-1	TRBJ2-7	NA	TGCAGTGCTAGAGGGCGTCGGTCTGGCTACGAGCAGTACTTC	CSARGRRSGYEQYF
NA	TRBV18	TRBJ2-1	TRBD2	TGTGCCAGCTCACTCACTGGGACTAGCGGGAGGGCTGAGCAGCTCTTC	CASSLTGTSGRAEQLF
many	TRBV6-2/TRBV6-3	TRBJ1-6	NA	TGTGCCAGCAGCCTAGACGGCTATAATTCACCCCTCCACTTT	CASSLDGYNSPLHF
many	TRBV10-2	TRBJ2-3	NA	TGCGCCAGCAGTGAGTCAGGACAGACGCAGTATTTT	CASSESGQTQYF
medium-sized	TRBV28	TRBJ1-5	NA	TGTGCCAGCAGTTGGAGGGCCGAGATTGGGGAGCCCCAGCATTTT	CASSWRAEIGEPQHF
few	TRBV12-5	TRBJ1-1	NA	TGTGCTAGTGGTCACAGGGCGGGGAACACTGAAGCTTTCTTT	CASGHRAGNTEAFF
many	TRBV20-1	TRBJ1-1	NA	TGCAGTGCTAGGCCTGACAAGAACACTGAAGCTTTCTTT	CSARPDKNTEAFF
many	TRBV20-1	TRBJ2-7	NA	TGCAGTCGCGTGGGAGGCTACGAGCAGTACTTC	CSRVGGYEQYF
few	TRBV7-2	TRBJ2-3	NA	TGTGCCAGCAGCTTAGCCGGGACCGCGCCCACAGATACGCAGTATTTT	CASSLAGTAPTDTQYF
NA	TRBV7-9	TRBJ2-1	TRBD2	TGTGCCAGCAGCCCTAGCGGGAGAAGGACCTGCAATGAGCAGTTCTTC	CASSPSGRRTCNEQFF
many	TRBV20-1	TRBJ2-3	TRBD2	TGCAGTGCTAGAGATGGGACTAGCGGGAGCACAGATACGCAGTATTTT	CSARDGTSGSTDTQYF
NA	TRBV12-3/TRBV12-4	TRBJ1-1	NA	TGTGCCAGCAGTTTTCAGGGCCTTTACACTGAAGCTTTCTTT	CASSFQGLYTEAFF
many	TRBV20-1	TRBJ2-5	NA	TGCAGTGCTAGAGATCATCGCGAGGAGACCCAGTACTTC	CSARDHREETQYF
many	TRBV7-2	TRBJ2-2	TRBD2	TGTGCCAGCAGCTTGCATGCTAGCCGAGCGGGAACCGGGGAGCTGTTTTTT	CASSLHASRAGTGELFF
many	TRBV20-1	TRBJ1-2	NA	TGCAGTGCTAGAGGACCGGGGATGAGCTACACCTTC	CSARGPGMSYTF
medium-sized	TRBV6-1	TRBJ2-1	NA	TGTGCCAGCAGTTTCGCCGGGACCCTGAATGAGCAGTTCTTC	CASSFAGTLNEQFF
NA	TRBV25-1	TRBJ2-6	NA	TGTGCCAGCAGTGACAACTCTGGGGCCAACGTCCTGACTTTC	CASSDNSGANVLTF
many	TRBV18	TRBJ2-7	NA	TGTGCCAGCTCACCCCAGGGGGGGGCCAACTCCTACGAGCAGTACTTC	CASSPQGGANSYEQYF
NA	TRBV28	TRBJ2-3	TRBD1	TGTGCCAGCAGTAAAAGTCGGGACAGTTTTATAGGGACAGATACGCAGTATTTT	CASSKSRDSFIGTDTQYF
NA	TRBV29-1	TRBJ2-3	NA	TGCAGCGCCAGTCCCCGATTCACAGATACGCAGTATTTT	CSASPRFTDTQYF
few	TRBV20-1	TRBJ2-1	TRBD1	TGCAGTCTTGGGACAGAAATTTACAATGAGCAGTTCTTC	CSLGTEIYNEQFF
NA	TRBV7-3	TRBJ2-3	NA	TGTGCCAGCAGCTTGCCAGCGACAGATACGCAGTATTTT	CASSLPATDTQYF
NA	TRBV6-6	TRBJ2-5	NA	TGTGCCGTCCAGCAGGGGCCCACAGGGACCCAGTACTTC	CAVQQGPTGTQYF
many	TRBV11-3	TRBJ1-1	NA	TGTGCCAGCAGCTTAATTGGGTATGAAGCTTTCTTT	CASSLIGYEAFF
many	TRBV7-6	TRBJ1-1	NA	TGTGCCAGCAGCCTTAGAGAGAACACTGAAGCTTTCTTT	CASSLRENTEAFF
NA	TRBV10-2	TRBJ2-2	TRBD1	TGCGCCAGCAGTGATCAAAACAGGGGGCTAACCGGGGAGCTGTTTTTT	CASSDQNRGLTGELFF
many	TRBV6-1	TRBJ2-2	NA	TGTGCCAGCAGTGAAAGTGTGGGGGGAATCACCGGGGAGCTGTTTTTT	CASSESVGGITGELFF
medium-sized	TRBV7-9	TRBJ1-6	TRBD1	TGTGCCAGCAGCTTAGACGGACAGGGAGGTTCACCCCTCCACTTT	CASSLDGQGGSPLHF
once	TRBV28	TRBJ2-1	NA	TGTGCCAGCAGTTTACGGGGAGGTAGTGGCAATGAGCAGTTCTTC	CASSLRGGSGNEQFF
medium-sized	TRBV6-6	TRBJ1-3	NA	TGTGCCAGCAGTTACTCGGCCTCTGGAAACACCATATATTTT	CASSYSASGNTIYF
many	TRBV2	TRBJ1-1	NA	TGTGCCAGCAGACGTCCAACCTCGCGGCCTGAAGCTTTCTTT	CASRRPTSRPEAFF
medium-sized	TRBV6-1	TRBJ2-7	NA	TGTGCCAGCAGTTATTACCCCTTCGAGCAGTACTTC	CASSYYPFEQYF
NA	TRBV5-4	TRBJ2-7	TRBD1	TGTGCCAGCGGGGTCGGACTGGGACAGGGCTCCTACGAGCAGTACTTC	CASGVGLGQGSYEQYF
many	TRBV5-1	TRBJ1-5	TRBD1	TGCGCCAGCAGCTCAGGACAGGCCAATCAGCCCCAGCATTTT	CASSSGQANQPQHF